This T cell receptor (beta chain) appears in the sequencing data of a study of T cells in Graves' hyperthyroidism and ophthalmopathy (dated by TCRdb to between 2018 and 2021). At the level of the whole study: Peripheral blood samples were taken at initial diagnosis, before any treatment was given. TCR V-J signatures able to tell the groups apart were searched for in a discovery cohort of 100 or so patients, of whom over 40 had Graves' ophthalmopathy and under 65 had stable Graves' hyperthyroidism. Prospective prediction of ophthalmopathy was tested in an independent validation cohort of approximately 19 hyperthyroidism patients and 15 to 17 patients who later progressed to ophthalmopathy. For training and testing, the 100 or so patients in the discovery cohort were randomly divided in a 7:3 ratio. Thyroid tissue and blood T-cell repertoires from about 6 Graves' hyperthyroidism patients were also compared in the study. After blood sampling, hyperthyroidism patients were treated with methimazole at a starting dose of 30 mg daily, and ophthalmopathy patients were treated with high-dose intravenous methylprednisolone. The paper describes TCR Vbeta CDR3 sequencing of fewer than 150 peripheral blood samples, made up of 43 ophthalmopathy patients, roughly 80 hyperthyroidism patients and 17 progressor patients.

Stable Graves' hyperthyroidism was defined as no progression to ophthalmopathy during 18 months of follow-up. Hyperthyroidism patients were aged 18 to 65 years and newly diagnosed, with disease duration of less than 2 months. The study excluded patients with uncontrolled infections, other autoimmune diseases, pregnancy or lactation. Diagnoses were established on the basis of clinical symptoms, serum thyroxine and TRAb, thyroid ultrasound, and orbital computed tomography. Ficoll-Paque density gradient centrifugation was used to isolate PBMCs from about 10 ml of fresh peripheral blood. Trizol reagent was used to extract total RNA, and RNA quality was then checked on an Agilent 2100 Bioanalyzer. The TCR beta CDR3 regions were amplified from the RNA transcripts. The first round of RT-PCR for the TCR CDR3 was performed with the HTBI primer set and the Qiagen OneStep RT-PCR kit. Libraries were constructed in a second round of multiplex PCR, after which size selection and purification were carried out. Paired-end sequencing of the libraries was performed with 100 bp reads on an Illumina HiSeq2000. Per the authors' processing: SOAPnuke was used to process the raw data, removing reads that contained adapters or uncalled bases, had a mean Phred below 15, or lacked an exact match to the constant primer or identifier. High-quality paired reads were merged with COPE v1.2.5, and unique nucleotide sequences were defined as clonotypes. Clonotypes were aligned to IMGT TRBV, TRBD and TRBJ reference segments using MiTCR v1.1. The analysis was restricted to V-J combinations with a frequency above 0.0001, which together covered over 99% of the repertoires. A TCS score was defined as the ratio of F50 (clonal expansion) to E x V (chaos), with BLOSUM62-based TCRdist applied between CDR3 peptides within each V-J. Welch's t-statistics and random forest reduced 450 to 600 V-J features to 13, which were used in a naive Bayes classifier (R e1071). TCRdb took the public reads, trimmed them with fastp at Q25, ran MiXCR for clone calling and kept in-frame beta chains. Each entry merges the rows of one CDR3 protein and shows their most common DNA and genes. What appears here as the V and J calls and clone size reflects TCRdb's work, not the paper's. Across this sample there are some 690,000 distinct CDR3 sequences, with approximately 15% seen only once. The ten largest account for 15% to 18% of the sample.

General findings and caveats noted by the study authors: Most expanded thyroid clonotypes (frequency above 0.001) were also found in blood, which suggests that blood repertoires may mirror thyroid immune responses. Sample size was not statistically predetermined, and investigators were not blinded to group allocation. In cross-validation, a model built on a 13 V-J signature told ophthalmopathy apart from stable hyperthyroidism with 87.88% sensitivity and roughly 81% specificity, and in testing the same model reached 80%/75%. In validation, the model predicted progression to ophthalmopathy a median of 6.5 months before onset, with about 70% sensitivity and more than 72% specificity.

This clonotype has at least ten counts. The antigen it binds to is not known. Per-nucleotide qualities are absent, and no much larger clonotype sits a single base away. From the cysteine through the phenylalanine, the CDR3 covers 14 amino acids. The CDR3 DNA has 42 bases and is translated from base 1. The junction carries 6 bases between V and J, which are trimmed by 1 base and 0 bases respectively. The chain uses TRBV12-3 or TRBV12-4 and TRBJ1-2; the D segment cannot be called with confidence. The receptor was isolated from a man aged 45-65 years with Graves' hyperthyroidism. Sequencing was done on a sample of blood. The DNA reads as follows: TGTGCCAGCAGTTTAGGGGGAACTAACTATGGCTACACCTTC. Its coded protein is CASSLGGTNYGYTF.